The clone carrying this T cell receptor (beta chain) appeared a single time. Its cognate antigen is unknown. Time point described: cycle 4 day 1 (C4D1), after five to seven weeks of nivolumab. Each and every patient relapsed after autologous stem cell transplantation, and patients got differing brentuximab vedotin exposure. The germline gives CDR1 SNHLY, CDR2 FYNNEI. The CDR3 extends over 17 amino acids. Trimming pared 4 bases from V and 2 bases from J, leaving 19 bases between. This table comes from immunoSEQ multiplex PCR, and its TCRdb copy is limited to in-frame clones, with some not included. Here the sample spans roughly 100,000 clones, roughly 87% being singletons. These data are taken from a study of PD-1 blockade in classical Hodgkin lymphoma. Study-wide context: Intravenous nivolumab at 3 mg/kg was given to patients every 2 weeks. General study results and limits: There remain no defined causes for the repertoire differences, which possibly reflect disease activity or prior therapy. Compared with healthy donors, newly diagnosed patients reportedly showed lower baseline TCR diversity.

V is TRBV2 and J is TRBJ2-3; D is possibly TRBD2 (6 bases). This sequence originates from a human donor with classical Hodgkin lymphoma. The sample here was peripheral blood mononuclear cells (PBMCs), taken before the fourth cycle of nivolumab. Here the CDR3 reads CASSVGGKGPPTDTQYF. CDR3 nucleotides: TGTGCCAGCAGTGTCGGCGGGAAAGGGCCCCCCACAGATACGCAGTATTTT. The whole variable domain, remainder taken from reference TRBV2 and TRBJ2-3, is EPEVTQTPSHQVTQMGQEVILRCVPISNHLYFYWYRQILGQKVEFLVSFYNNEISEKSEIFDDQFSVERPDGSNFTLKIRSTKLEDSAMYFCASSVGGKGPPTDTQYFGPGTRLTVL.